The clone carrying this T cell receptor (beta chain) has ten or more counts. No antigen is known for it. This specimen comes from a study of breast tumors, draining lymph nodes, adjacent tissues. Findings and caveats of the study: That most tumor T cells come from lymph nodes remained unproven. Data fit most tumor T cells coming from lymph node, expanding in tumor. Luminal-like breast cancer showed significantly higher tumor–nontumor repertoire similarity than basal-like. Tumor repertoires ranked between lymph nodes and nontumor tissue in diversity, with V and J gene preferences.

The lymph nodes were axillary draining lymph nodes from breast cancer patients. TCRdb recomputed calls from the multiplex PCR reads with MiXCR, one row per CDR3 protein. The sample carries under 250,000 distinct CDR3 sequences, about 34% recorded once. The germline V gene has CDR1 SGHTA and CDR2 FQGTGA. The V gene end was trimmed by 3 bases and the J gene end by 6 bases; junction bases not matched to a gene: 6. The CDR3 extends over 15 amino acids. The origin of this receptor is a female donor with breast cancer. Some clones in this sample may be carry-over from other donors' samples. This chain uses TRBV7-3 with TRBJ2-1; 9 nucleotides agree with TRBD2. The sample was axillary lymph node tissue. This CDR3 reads CASSFVAGEFNEQFF. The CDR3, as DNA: TGTGCCAGCAGCTTCGTAGCGGGAGAGTTCAATGAGCAGTTCTTC. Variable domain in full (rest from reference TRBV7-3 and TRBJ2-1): GAGVSQTPSNKVTEKGKYVELRCDPISGHTALYWYRQSLGQGPEFLIYFQGTGAADDSGLPNDRFFAVRPEGSVSTLKIQRTERGDSAVYLCASSFVAGEFNEQFFGPGTRLTVL.